This T cell receptor beta chain was identified in a study of T cells in Graves' hyperthyroidism and ophthalmopathy. TCR beta CDR3 regions were amplified from RNA transcripts. RT-PCR in the first round (using the HTBI primer set) targeted the TCR CDR3. TCRdb analysed the multiplex PCR reads with MiXCR anew, one entry per CDR3 protein. Of about 270,000 distinct CDR3 sequences in the sample, 22% were seen once. The PBMCs studied were ones that came from 8.5 to 10 ml fresh peripheral blood. V dropped 6 bases and J dropped 7 bases, with 16 bases sitting between them. Germline CDR1 is MNHEY and CDR2 is SMNVEV (reference sequence). The CDR3 runs to 14 residues.

The sequence was obtained from a man between 25 and 39 years old with Graves' ophthalmopathy. What was sequenced was blood. The V gene is TRBV27, the J gene TRBJ2-1, with a tentative D call TRBD2 (5 bases). CDR3 DNA sequence: TGTGCCAGCAGGCCGGGTCCCCCGGGGAATGAGCAGTTCTTC. Amino acids: CASRPGPPGNEQFF.